These 10 T cell receptor beta chains were sequenced from one sample in a study of T cell clones after liver transplantation. Libraries were prepared by immunoSEQ multiplex PCR; TCRdb keeps only in-frame clonotypes and omits some of them. There are just under 60,000 clones in the sample; 70% occur only once, and 2.8% lies in the top ten. The material sequenced was CD4+ T cells from blood, taken at the roughly 15-month timepoint. All receptors come from a human patient who received a liver transplant. Some T cells may have originated in the graft donor.

The chain uses TRBV5-6 and TRBJ1-6; D is undetermined. CDR1 and CDR2 from the germline V gene are SGHDT and YYEEEE. The CDR3 contains 14 residues. V was cut by 0 bases and J by 10 bases, with 11 bases left in between. The CDR3 protein is CASSLGLVGSPLHF. CDR3 sequence (DNA): TGTGCCAGCAGCTTGGGTCTCGTGGGATCACCCCTCCACTTT.

This clone is deemed medium-sized (0.01 to 0.1%). The chain has TRBV7-2 and TRBJ1-1; TRBD1 might be the D (6 bases). The CDR3 contains 14 residues. Trimming shortened V by 3 bases and J by 5 bases, and 13 bases separated the two germline ends. CDR1 and CDR2 (germline): SGHTA, FQGNSA. The CDR3 protein is CASSFMSRGTEAFF. The CDR3, as DNA: TGTGCCAGCAGCTTTATGAGCAGGGGTACTGAAGCTTTCTTT.

This chain connects TRBV2 to TRBJ2-7; possible D gene TRBD1, 6 bases. The CDR3 has 12 amino acids. Germline V gene sequence: CDR1 SNHLY, CDR2 FYNNEI. Deletions cut 4 bases from V and 6 bases from J, with 10 bases between. The CDR3 DNA sequence: TGTGCCAGCAGTGGTCAGGGGATCGAGCAGTACGTC. Its translation is CASSGQGIEQYV.

The chain links TRBV29-1 to TRBJ2-1; D unresolved. Germline CDR1 and CDR2: SQVTM and ANQGSEA. The CDR3 totals 10 residues. Trimming pared 7 bases from V and 3 bases from J, leaving 4 bases between. For the CDR3, the DNA is TGCAGCGCCGACTACAATGAGCAGTTCTTC. Its translation is CSADYNEQFF.

The chain is built from TRBV7-9 and TRBJ1-3; D not certain. The CDR3 has 15 residues. The V end lost 8 bases, the J end lost 0 bases, and 14 bases lay between the germline ends. CDR1 and CDR2 from the germline V gene are SEHNR and FQNEAQ (reference sequence). CDR3 residues: CASGMGASSGNTIYF. The CDR3 DNA is TGTGCCAGCGGTATGGGCGCGAGCTCTGGAAACACCATATATTTT. The full variable domain, with the rest looked up from reference TRBV7-9 and TRBJ1-3, is DTGVSQNPRHKITKRGQNVTFRCDPISEHNRLYWYRQTLGQGPEFLTYFQNEAQLEKSRLLSDRFSAERPKGSFSTLEIQRTEQGDSAMYLCASGMGASSGNTIYFGEGSWLTVV.

The chain uses TRBV5-6 and TRBJ2-7; 7 nucleotides align to TRBD1. V lost 4 bases and J lost 1; bases outside the gene matches: 20. Germline V gene sequence: CDR1 SGHDT, CDR2 YYEEEE. The CDR3 consists of 19 residues. The DNA of the CDR3 is TGTGCCAGCAGCCAACCCGGTGCCCGGGACAGCAATAAATCCTACGAGCAGTACGTC. Translated, it gives CASSQPGARDSNKSYEQYV.

This sequence joins TRBV5-1 and TRBJ2-5; 14 nucleotides match TRBD2. V was clipped by 4 bases and J by 8 bases; unmatched bases: 10. CDR1 is SGHRS and CDR2 is YFSETQ in the germline V gene. This CDR3 spans 16 amino acids. The CDR3 DNA reads as TGCGCCAGCAGCCAAGGGACTAGCGGGGGCTCCCACACCCAGTACTTC. Amino acid sequence: CASSQGTSGGSHTQYF.

The J gene is TRBJ2-1, the V gene TRBV6-5; D call uncertain. This CDR3 comprises 14 residues. CDR1 and CDR2 from the germline V gene are MNHEY and SVGAGI. The ends were cut back, 5 bases at V and 4 bases at J, with 12 bases in the middle. CDR3 protein: CASSRADKYNEQFF. For the CDR3, the DNA is TGTGCCAGCAGTCGAGCCGACAAGTACAATGAGCAGTTCTTC.

V usage is TRBV30 and J usage is TRBJ2-4; 8 bases are a match to TRBD2. The CDR3 runs to 13 residues. CDR1 and CDR2 (germline): GTSNPN, SVGIG (reference sequence). J gave up 6 bases and V 1 base, and 2 bases lay outside the gene matches. The CDR3 nucleotides are TGTGCCTGGAGTGCAGCGGGAGTAAACATTCAGTACTTC. Translated: CAWSAAGVNIQYF.

This clone was picked up a small number of times. This sequence joins TRBV20-1 and TRBJ1-2; D unresolved. CDR3 length: 11 amino acids. Per the germline V gene, CDR1 is DFQATT and CDR2 is SNEGSKA (reference sequence). V lost 6 bases, J lost 9 bases, and 14 bases lay in between. The CDR3 DNA is TGCAGTGCCCCTGTGCAGCTCAGCTACACCTTC. Protein: CSAPVQLSYTF.